Below, 5 T cell receptor beta chains from the same sample are listed, as sequenced in a study of cytomegalovirus exposure and HLA in healthy donors. The PCR used 60 Vbeta and 13 Jbeta primers. TCRdb keeps only in-frame clones here, not all; method: immunoSEQ multiplex PCR. The sample includes about 110,000 clones, approximately 83% of them seen just once. The sample taken for sequencing was PBMCs. Source of these receptors: a man between 40 and 49 years old in good health and CMV-seronegative.

The J gene is TRBJ2-5, the V gene TRBV2, with D perhaps TRBD2 (7 bases). Trimming pared 6 bases from V and 4 bases from J, leaving 24 bases between. Germline values: CDR1 SNHLY, CDR2 FYNNEI. CDR3 length: 17 amino acids. CDR3 in DNA: TGTGCCAGCAGCCCCACTTCTAGGGGGGGGCTCGGAGAGACCCAGTACTTC. Amino acids: CASSPTSRGGLGETQYF.

The chain's CDR3 is CASNPGQGISDTEAFF. CDR3 nucleotide sequence: TGTGCCAGCAACCCGGGACAGGGTATCTCGGACACTGAAGCTTTCTTT. The V and J genes are TRBV5-4 and TRBJ1-1; 9 bases are a match to TRBD1. CDR3 size: 16 residues. The germline V gene has CDR1 SGHNT and CDR2 YYREEE (reference sequence). After removal of 6 bases from V and 3 bases from J, the junction contained 12 bases not matched to a gene.

V usage is TRBV27 and J usage is TRBJ2-6, with 10 bases aligning to TRBD1. The CDR3 runs to 18 residues. The V gene's germline CDR1 is MNHEY and CDR2 SMNVEV (reference sequence). The ends lost 6 bases at V and 0 bases at J; junction bases unmatched: 8. The CDR3 region has the DNA TGTGCCAGCAGCTTCCGGGACAGGGGCCCCTCTGGGGCCAACGTCCTGACTTTC. This encodes CASSFRDRGPSGANVLTF. The full variable domain, with the rest looked up from reference TRBV27 and TRBJ2-6, is EAQVTQNPRYLITVTGKKLTVTCSQNMNHEYMSWYRQDPGLGLRQIYYSMNVEVTDKGDVPEGYKVSRKEKRNFPLILESPSPNQTSLYFCASSFRDRGPSGANVLTFGAGSRLTVL.

The V gene is TRBV19, the J gene TRBJ1-1; 9 positions match TRBD1. The CDR3 totals 14 residues. V trimming: 7 bases; J trimming: 0 bases; junction bases outside the gene matches: 3. Germline assignment: CDR1 LNHDA and CDR2 SQIVND (reference sequence). The CDR3 nucleotides are TGTGCCAGTACCTGGGACAGGGTGAACACTGAAGCTTTCTTT. Its translation: CASTWDRVNTEAFF.

The rearrangement uses TRBV7-9 and TRBJ2-5; 10 nucleotides match TRBD1. Germline CDR1 SEHNR, CDR2 FQNEAQ (reference sequence). The junction had 4 bases not matched to a gene; V was cut back by 5 bases and J by 4 bases. The CDR3 sequence is 14 residues long. CDR3 sequence reads: CASSPDRGRETQYF. Here the CDR3 DNA reads TGTGCCAGCAGCCCAGACAGGGGGCGAGAGACCCAGTACTTC.